The clone carrying this T cell receptor beta chain appeared once. Its antigen is not identified. This donor had no CMV serostatus on record. This CDR3 has 13 residues. From germline, CDR1 is MNHNY and CDR2 SVGAGI (reference sequence). The V end lost 2 bases, the J end lost 3 bases, and 7 bases lay between the germline ends. The data were taken from a study of cytomegalovirus exposure and HLA in healthy donors. Overall study results and limits: Several of the most significant clusters appeared, in a later analysis, to be linked to common viral pathogens.

Amplification used 60 Vbeta primers and 13 Jbeta primers. Profiled with immunoSEQ multiplex PCR; TCRdb holds only in-frame clones, not every one. The profile covers about 140,000 clones, with roughly four fifths appearing a single time and approximately 14% taken by the ten largest. This sequence originates from a human donor in good health. The specimen was PBMCs. The J gene is TRBJ1-2, the V gene TRBV6-6, with D perhaps TRBD1 (6 bases). The CDR3 is CASSYPGDYGYTF. CDR3 DNA sequence: TGTGCCAGCAGTTACCCAGGGGACTATGGCTACACCTTC.